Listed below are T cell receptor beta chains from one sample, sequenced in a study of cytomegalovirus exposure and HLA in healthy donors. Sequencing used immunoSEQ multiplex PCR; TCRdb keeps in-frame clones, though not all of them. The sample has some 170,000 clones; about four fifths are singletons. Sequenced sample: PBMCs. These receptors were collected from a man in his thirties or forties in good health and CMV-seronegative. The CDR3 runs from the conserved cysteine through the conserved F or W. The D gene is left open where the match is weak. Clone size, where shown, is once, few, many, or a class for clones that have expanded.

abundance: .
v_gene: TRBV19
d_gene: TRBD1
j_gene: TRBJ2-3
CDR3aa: CASSFRTGSSTDTQYF
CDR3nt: TGTGCCAGTAGTTTCCGGACAGGTTCTAGCACAGATACGCAGTATTTT

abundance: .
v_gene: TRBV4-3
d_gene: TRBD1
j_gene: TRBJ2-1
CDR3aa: CASSHGTGAGNEQFF
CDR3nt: TGCGCCAGCAGCCACGGGACAGGGGCGGGGAATGAGCAGTTCTTC

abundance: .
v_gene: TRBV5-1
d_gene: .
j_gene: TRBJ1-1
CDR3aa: CASSTSGISSMNTEAFF
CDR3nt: TGCGCCAGCAGCACGTCAGGGATTTCTTCCATGAACACTGAAGCTTTCTTT

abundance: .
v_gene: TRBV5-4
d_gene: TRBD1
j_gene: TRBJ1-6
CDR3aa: CASRRGGTGNSPLHF
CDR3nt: TGTGCCAGTAGGAGAGGGGGCACTGGGAATTCACCCCTCCACTTT

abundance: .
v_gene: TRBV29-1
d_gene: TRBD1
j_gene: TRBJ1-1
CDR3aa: CSVSTGANTEAFF
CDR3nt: TGCAGCGTATCCACAGGGGCGAACACTGAAGCTTTCTTT

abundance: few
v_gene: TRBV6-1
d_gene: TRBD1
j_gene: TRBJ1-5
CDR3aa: CASSEQGQGNQPQHF
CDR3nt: TGTGCCAGCAGTGAACAGGGACAGGGAAATCAGCCCCAGCATTTT

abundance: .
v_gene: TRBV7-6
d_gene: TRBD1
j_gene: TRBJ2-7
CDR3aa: CASSSGTGGAKTYEQYF
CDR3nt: TGTGCCAGCAGCTCCGGGACAGGGGGCGCGAAGACGTACGAGCAGTACTTC

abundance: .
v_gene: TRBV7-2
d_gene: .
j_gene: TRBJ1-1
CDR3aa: CASSSPEDTEAFF
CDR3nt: TGTGCCAGCAGCTCCCCCGAGGACACTGAAGCTTTCTTT

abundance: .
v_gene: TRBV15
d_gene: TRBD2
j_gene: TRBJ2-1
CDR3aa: CATSKIGTSGRDSYNEQFF
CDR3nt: TGTGCCACCAGCAAGATCGGGACTAGCGGGAGGGACTCCTACAATGAGCAGTTCTTC

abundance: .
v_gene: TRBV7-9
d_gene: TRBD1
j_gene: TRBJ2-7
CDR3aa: CASSSPGQGFEQYF
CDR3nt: TGTGCCAGCAGCTCGCCGGGACAGGGGTTCGAGCAGTACTTC

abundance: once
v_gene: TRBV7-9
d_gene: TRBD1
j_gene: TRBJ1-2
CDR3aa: CASSFGDAGQGGYTF
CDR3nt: TGTGCCAGCAGCTTTGGTGATGCGGGACAGGGTGGCTACACCTTC

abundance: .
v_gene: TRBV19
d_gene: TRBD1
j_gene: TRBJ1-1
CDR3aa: CASRPGTGTTTEAFF
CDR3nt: TGTGCCAGTAGGCCCGGGACAGGGACGACCACTGAAGCTTTCTTT

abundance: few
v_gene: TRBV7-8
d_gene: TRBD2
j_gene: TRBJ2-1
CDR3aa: CASSFTVGLAVYNEQFF
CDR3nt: TGTGCCAGCAGCTTCACCGTGGGACTAGCGGTTTACAATGAGCAGTTCTTC

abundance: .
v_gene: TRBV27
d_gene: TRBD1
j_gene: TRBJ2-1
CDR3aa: CASSSGTGVYNEQFF
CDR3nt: TGTGCCAGCAGTTCCGGGACAGGGGTCTACAATGAGCAGTTCTTC

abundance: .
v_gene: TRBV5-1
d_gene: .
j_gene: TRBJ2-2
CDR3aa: CASSYDSYGELFF
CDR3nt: TGCGCCAGCAGCTATGACAGTTACGGGGAGCTGTTTTTT

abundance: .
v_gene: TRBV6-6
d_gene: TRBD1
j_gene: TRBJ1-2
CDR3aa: CASTDRGPYGYTF
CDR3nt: TGTGCCAGCACCGACAGGGGGCCCTATGGCTACACCTTC

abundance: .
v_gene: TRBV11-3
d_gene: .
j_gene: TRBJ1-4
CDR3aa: CASSRRQNEKLFF
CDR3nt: TGTGCCAGCAGCCGACGACAAAACGAAAAACTGTTTTTT

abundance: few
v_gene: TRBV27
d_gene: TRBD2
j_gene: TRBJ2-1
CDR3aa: CASSFLPSGGYNEQFF
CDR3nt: TGTGCCAGCAGTTTCCTTCCTAGCGGGGGATACAATGAGCAGTTCTTC

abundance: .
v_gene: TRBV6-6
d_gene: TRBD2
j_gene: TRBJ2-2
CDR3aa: CASRVGGGAGELFF
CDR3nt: TGTGCCAGCAGGGTTGGCGGGGGAGCCGGGGAGCTGTTTTTT

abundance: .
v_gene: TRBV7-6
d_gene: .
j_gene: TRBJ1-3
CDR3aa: CASSLVPTQPPGNTIYF
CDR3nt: TGTGCCAGCAGTTTAGTCCCCACACAGCCACCTGGAAACACCATATATTTT

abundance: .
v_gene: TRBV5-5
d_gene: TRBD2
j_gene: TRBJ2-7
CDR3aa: CASSLAPPGLAEGYEQYF
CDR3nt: TGTGCCAGCAGCTTGGCCCCCCCGGGACTAGCGGAGGGCTACGAGCAGTACTTC

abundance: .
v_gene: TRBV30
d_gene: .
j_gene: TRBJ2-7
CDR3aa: CAWRAREQYF
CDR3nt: TGTGCCTGGAGGGCCCGCGAGCAGTACTTC

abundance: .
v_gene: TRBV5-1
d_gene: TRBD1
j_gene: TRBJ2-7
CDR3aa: CASSLARTGAFYEQYF
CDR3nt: TGCGCCAGCAGCTTGGCCAGGACAGGGGCCTTCTACGAGCAGTACTTC

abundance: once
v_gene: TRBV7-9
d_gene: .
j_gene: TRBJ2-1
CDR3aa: CASSRAGFNEQFF
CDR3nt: TGTGCCAGCAGCCGAGCAGGGTTCAATGAGCAGTTCTTC